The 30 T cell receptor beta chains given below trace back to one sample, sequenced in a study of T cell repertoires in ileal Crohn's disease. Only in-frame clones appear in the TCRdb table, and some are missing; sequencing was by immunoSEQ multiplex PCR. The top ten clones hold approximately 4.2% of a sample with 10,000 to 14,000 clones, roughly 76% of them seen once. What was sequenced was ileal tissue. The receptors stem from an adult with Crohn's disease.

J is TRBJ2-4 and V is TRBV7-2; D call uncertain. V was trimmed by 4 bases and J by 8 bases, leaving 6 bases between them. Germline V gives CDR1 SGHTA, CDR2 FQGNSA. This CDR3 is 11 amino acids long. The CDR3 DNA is TGTGCCAGCAGCTACGGTCACATTCAGTACTTC. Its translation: CASSYGHIQYF.

The CDR3 sequence is CASRGGAGTDTQYF. CDR3 bases: TGTGCCAGCAGGGGCGGGGCGGGCACAGATACGCAGTATTTT. The chain has TRBV28 and TRBJ2-3, with D maybe TRBD2 (6 bases). There are 14 residues in the CDR3. Trimming pared 6 bases from V and 1 base from J, leaving 11 bases between. Per the germline V gene, CDR1 is MDHEN and CDR2 is SYDVKM.

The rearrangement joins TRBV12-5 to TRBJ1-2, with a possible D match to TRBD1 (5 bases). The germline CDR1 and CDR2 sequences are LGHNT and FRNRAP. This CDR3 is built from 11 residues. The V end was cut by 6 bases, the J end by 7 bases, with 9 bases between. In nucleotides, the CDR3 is TGTGCTAGTGGCCGGACACTTGGCTACACCTTC. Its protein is CASGRTLGYTF.

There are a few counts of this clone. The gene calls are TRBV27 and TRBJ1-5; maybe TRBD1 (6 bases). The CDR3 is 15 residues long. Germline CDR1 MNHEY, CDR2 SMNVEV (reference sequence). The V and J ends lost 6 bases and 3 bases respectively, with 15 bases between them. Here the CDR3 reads CASSPSQGLNQPQHF. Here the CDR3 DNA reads TGTGCCAGCAGCCCATCACAGGGCCTCAATCAGCCCCAGCATTTT.

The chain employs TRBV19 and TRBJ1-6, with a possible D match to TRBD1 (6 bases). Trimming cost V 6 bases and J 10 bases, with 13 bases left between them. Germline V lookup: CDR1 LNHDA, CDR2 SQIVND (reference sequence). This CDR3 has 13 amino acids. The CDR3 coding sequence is TGTGCCAGTAGCCACAGGGAGGGATCACCCCTCCACTTT. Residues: CASSHREGSPLHF.

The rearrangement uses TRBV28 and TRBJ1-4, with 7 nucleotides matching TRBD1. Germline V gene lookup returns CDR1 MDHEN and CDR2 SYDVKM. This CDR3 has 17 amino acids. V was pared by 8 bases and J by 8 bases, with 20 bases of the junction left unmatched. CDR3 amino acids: CASCSPMSGTVGEKLFF. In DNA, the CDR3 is TGTGCCAGCTGTTCCCCAATGTCCGGGACAGTGGGCGAAAAACTGTTTTTT.

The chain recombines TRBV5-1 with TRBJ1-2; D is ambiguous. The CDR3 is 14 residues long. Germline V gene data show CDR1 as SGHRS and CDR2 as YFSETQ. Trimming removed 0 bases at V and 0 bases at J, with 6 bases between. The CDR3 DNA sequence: TGCGCCAGCAGCTTGGCTCCTCCTAACTATGGCTACACCTTC. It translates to CASSLAPPNYGYTF.

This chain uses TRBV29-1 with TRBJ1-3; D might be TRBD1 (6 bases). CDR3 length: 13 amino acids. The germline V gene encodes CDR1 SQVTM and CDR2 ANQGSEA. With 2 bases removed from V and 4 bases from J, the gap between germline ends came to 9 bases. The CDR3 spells CSVETRGGNTIYF. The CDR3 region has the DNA TGCAGCGTTGAAACCAGGGGAGGAAACACCATATATTTT. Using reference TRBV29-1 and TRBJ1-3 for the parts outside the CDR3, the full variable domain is SAVISQKPSRDICQRGTSLTIQCQVDSQVTMMFWYRQQPGQSLTLIATANQGSEATYESGFVIDKFPISRPNLTFSTLTVSNMSPEDSSIYLCSVETRGGNTIYFGEGSWLTVV.

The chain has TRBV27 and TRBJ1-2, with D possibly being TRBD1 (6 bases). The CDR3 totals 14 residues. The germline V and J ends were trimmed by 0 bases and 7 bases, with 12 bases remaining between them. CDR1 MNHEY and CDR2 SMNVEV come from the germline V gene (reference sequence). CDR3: CASSLSTGFTGYTF. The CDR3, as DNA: TGTGCCAGCAGTTTATCAACAGGGTTTACTGGCTACACCTTC.

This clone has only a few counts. The CDR3 DNA sequence: TGTGCCAGCAGTCCCCGGACAGGGGTGGCCACTGAAGCTTTCTTT. Translation: CASSPRTGVATEAFF. V gene TRBV6-1 combines with J gene TRBJ1-1; 9 bases are a match to TRBD1. V shed 5 bases and J 4 bases; nucleotides not matched to a gene: 8. The CDR3 totals 15 residues. Per the germline V gene, CDR1 is MNHNS and CDR2 is SASEGT.

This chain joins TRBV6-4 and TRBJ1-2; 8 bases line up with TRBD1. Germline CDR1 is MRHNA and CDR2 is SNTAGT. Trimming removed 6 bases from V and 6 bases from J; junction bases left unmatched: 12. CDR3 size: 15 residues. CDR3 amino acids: CASSPGQGGSDGYTF. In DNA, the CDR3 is TGTGCCAGCAGCCCCGGACAGGGTGGTTCGGATGGCTACACCTTC.

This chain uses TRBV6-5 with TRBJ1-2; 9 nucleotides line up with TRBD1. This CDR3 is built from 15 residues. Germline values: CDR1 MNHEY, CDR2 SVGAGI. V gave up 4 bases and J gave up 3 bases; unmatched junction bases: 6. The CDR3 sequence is CASSLQGAYDYGYTF. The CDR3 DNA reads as TGTGCCAGCAGTTTACAGGGGGCGTATGACTATGGCTACACCTTC.

CDR3 coding DNA: TGTGCCAGCAGTTACGAGGGAAATCAGCCCCAGCATTTT. As protein: CASSYEGNQPQHF. V is TRBV6-6 and J is TRBJ1-5; D unclear. This CDR3 contains 13 residues. Trimming took 2 bases from V and 4 from J, leaving 6 bases between them. Germline V gene data show CDR1 as MNHNY and CDR2 as SVGAGI (reference sequence).

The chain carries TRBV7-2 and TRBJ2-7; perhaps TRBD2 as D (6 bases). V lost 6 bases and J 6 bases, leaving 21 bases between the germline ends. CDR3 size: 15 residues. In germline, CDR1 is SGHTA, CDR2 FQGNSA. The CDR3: CASSWRRSGSREQYF. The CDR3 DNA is TGTGCCAGCAGTTGGCGCCGGAGCGGGTCCCGCGAGCAGTACTTC.

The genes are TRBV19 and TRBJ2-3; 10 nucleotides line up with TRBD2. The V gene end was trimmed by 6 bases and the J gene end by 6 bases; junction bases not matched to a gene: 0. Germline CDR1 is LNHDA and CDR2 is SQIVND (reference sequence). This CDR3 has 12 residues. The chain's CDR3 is CASRLAGDTQYF. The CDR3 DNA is TGTGCCAGTAGACTAGCGGGGGATACGCAGTATTTT.

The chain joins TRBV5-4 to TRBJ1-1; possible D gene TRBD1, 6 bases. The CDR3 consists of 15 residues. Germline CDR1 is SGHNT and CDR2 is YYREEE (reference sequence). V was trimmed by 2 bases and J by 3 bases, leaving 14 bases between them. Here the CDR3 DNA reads TGTGCCAGCAGCTTTCGAGGGGGGGGAGACACTGAAGCTTTCTTT. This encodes CASSFRGGGDTEAFF.

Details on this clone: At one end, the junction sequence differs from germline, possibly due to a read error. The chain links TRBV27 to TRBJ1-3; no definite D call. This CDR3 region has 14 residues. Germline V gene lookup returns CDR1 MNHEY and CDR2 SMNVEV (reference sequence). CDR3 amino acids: CASSLSFSGNTIYF. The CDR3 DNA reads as TGTGCCAGCAGTCTATCCTTCTCTGGAAACACCATATATTTT.

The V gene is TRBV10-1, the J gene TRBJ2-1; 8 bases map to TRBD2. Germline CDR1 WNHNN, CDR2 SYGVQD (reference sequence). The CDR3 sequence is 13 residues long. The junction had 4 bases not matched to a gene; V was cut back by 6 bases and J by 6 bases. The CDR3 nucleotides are TGCGCCAGCAGCCGCAGCGGGGGCAATGAGCAGTTCTTC. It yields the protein CASSRSGGNEQFF.

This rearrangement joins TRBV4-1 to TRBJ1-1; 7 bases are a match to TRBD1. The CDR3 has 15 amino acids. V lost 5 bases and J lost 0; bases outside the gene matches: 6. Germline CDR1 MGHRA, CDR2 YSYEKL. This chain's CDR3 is CASSKPGQMNTEAFF. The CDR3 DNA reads TGCGCCAGCAGCAAACCGGGACAGATGAACACTGAAGCTTTCTTT.

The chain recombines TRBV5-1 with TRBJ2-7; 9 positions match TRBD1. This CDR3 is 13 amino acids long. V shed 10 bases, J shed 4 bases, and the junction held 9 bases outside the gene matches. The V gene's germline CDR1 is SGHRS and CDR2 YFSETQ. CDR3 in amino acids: CACSRDREYEQYF. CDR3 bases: TGCGCCTGCTCCCGGGACAGGGAATACGAGCAGTACTTC.

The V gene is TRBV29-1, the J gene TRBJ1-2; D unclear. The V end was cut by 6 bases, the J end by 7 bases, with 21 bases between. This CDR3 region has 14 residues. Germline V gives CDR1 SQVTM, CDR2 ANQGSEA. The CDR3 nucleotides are TGCAGCGTCTACGAGGGCGGGTTCGGGTTTGGCTACACCTTC. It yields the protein CSVYEGGFGFGYTF.

CDR3 region: CASILGQVRTGNTIYF. The CDR3 DNA follows: TGTGCCAGCATCTTGGGGCAGGTCAGGACTGGAAACACCATATATTTT. The chain recombines TRBV28 with TRBJ1-3; D perhaps matches TRBD1 (5 bases). The CDR3 loop spans 16 amino acids. The germline V and J ends were trimmed by 7 bases and 2 bases, with 18 bases remaining between them. CDR1 and CDR2 from the germline V gene are MDHEN and SYDVKM.

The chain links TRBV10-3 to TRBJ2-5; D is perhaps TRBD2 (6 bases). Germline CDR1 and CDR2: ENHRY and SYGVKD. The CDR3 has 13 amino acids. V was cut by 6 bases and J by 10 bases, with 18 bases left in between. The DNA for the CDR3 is TGTGCCATCAGGGAGGAGGCAGGCGGGGACCAGTACTTC. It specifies CAIREEAGGDQYF.

Written as DNA, the CDR3 is TGTGCCAGCAGCTTTAAAGTCCGACAGGGAACCTCCTACGAGCAGTACTTC. This gives the protein CASSFKVRQGTSYEQYF. The chain links TRBV5-4 to TRBJ2-7; TRBD1 aligns across 7 bases. V lost 2 bases, J lost 0 bases, and 11 bases stayed unmatched. The CDR3 totals 17 residues. From germline, CDR1 is SGHNT and CDR2 YYREEE (reference sequence).

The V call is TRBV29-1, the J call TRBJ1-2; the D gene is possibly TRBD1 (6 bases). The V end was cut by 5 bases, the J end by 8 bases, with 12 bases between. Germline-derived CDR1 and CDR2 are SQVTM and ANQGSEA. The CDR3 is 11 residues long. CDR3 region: CSVLGGRGYTF. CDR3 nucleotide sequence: TGCAGCGTTCTAGGGGGACGCGGCTACACCTTC.

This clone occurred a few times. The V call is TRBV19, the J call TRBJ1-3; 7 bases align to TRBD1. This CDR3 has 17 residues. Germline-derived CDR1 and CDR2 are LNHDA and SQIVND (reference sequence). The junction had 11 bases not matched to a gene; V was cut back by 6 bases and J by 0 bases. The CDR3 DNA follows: TGTGCCAGTAGCGATACTGGGGACAGTTACTCTGGAAACACCATATATTTT. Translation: CASSDTGDSYSGNTIYF.

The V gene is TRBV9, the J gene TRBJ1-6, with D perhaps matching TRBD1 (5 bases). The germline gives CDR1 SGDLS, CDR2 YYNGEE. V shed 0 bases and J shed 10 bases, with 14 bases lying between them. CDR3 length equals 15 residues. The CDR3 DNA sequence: TGTGCCAGCAGCGTAGGTGGGGGGGAGCTCTCACCCCTCCACTTT. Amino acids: CASSVGGGELSPLHF.

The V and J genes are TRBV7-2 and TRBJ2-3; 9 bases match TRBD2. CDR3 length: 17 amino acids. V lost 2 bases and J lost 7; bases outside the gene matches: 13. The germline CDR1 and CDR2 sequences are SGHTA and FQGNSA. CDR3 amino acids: CASSLISGGGTGNTQYF. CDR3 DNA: TGTGCCAGCAGCTTAATTAGCGGGGGCGGAACGGGAAATACGCAGTATTTT.

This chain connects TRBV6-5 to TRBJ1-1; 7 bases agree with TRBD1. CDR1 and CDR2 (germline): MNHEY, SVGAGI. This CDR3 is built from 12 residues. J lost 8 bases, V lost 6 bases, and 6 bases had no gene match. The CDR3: CASRAPGQEAFF. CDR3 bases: TGTGCCAGCAGGGCACCGGGACAGGAAGCTTTCTTT.

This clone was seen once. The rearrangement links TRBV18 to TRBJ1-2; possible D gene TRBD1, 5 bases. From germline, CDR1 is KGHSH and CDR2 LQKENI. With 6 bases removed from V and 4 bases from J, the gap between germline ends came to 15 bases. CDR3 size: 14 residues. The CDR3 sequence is CASSPDRGVYGYTF. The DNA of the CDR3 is TGTGCCAGCTCCCCTGACCGGGGGGTCTATGGCTACACCTTC.